The T cell receptor beta chain described here comes from a study of T cells in Graves' hyperthyroidism and ophthalmopathy. This CDR3 has 17 amino acids. V was cut by 0 bases and J by 5 bases, with 20 bases left in between. Looked up from germline, CDR1 is SGHRS and CDR2 is YFSETQ. This clonotype appeared many times. TCR beta CDR3 regions were amplified from RNA. The study used the HTBI primer set for a first-round RT-PCR of the TCR CDR3. TCRdb reanalysed the multiplex PCR reads using MiXCR and keeps one entry per CDR3 protein. The sample has 500,000 to 600,000 distinct CDR3 sequences; about 45% are singletons. It was uncontrolled infection, other autoimmune disease, pregnancy or lactation that excluded patients.

The sample comprised peripheral blood or thyroid tissue (not recorded which). The source of this sequence is an adult woman with Graves' disease, either hyperthyroidism or ophthalmopathy (not recorded which). This chain links TRBV5-1 with TRBJ1-1, with D possibly being TRBD1 (5 bases). Written as DNA, the CDR3 is TGCGCCAGCAGCTTGGAGTCGGGAGGCAGGGCAGGGACTGAAGCTTTCTTT. Amino acids: CASSLESGGRAGTEAFF. Filled out from reference TRBV5-1 and TRBJ1-1, the complete variable domain reads KAGVTQTPRYLIKTRGQQVTLSCSPISGHRSVSWYQQTPGQGLQFLFEYFSETQRNKGNFPGRFSGRQFSNSRSEMNVSTLELGDSALYLCASSLESGGRAGTEAFFGQGTRLTVV.